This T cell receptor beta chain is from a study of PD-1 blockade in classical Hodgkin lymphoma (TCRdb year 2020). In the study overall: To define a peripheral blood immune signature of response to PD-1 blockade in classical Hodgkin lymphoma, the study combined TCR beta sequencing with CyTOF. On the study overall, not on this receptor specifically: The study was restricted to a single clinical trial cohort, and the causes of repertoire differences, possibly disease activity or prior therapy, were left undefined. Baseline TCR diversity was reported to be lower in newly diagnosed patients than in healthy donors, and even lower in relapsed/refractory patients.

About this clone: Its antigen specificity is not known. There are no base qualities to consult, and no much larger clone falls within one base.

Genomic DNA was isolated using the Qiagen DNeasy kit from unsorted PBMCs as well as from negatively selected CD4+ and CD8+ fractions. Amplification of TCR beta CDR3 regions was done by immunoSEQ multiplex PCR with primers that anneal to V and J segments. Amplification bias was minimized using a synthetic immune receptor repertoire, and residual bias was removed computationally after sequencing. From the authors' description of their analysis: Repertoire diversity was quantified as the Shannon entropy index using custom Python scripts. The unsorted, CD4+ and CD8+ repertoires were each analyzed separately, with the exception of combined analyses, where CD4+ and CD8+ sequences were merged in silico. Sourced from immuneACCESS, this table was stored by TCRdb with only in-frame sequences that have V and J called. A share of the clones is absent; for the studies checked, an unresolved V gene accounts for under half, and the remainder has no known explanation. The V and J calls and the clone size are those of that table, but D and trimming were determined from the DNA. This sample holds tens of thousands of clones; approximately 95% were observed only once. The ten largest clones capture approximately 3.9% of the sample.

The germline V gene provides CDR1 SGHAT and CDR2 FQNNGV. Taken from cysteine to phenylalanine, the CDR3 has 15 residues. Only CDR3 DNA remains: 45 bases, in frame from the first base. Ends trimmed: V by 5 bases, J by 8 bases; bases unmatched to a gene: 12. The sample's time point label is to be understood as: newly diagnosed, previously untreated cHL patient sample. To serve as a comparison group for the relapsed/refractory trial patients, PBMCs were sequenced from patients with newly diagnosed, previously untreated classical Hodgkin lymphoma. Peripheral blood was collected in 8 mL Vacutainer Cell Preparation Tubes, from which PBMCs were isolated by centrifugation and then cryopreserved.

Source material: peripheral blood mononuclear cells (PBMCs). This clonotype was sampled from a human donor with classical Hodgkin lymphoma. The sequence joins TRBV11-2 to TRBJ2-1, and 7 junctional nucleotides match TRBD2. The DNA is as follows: TGTGCCAGCAGCCCCGGCCTAGCGGTTAACCATGAGCAGTTCTTC. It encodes CASSPGLAVNHEQFF.